Each of the 17 T cell receptor beta chains below was sequenced from the same sample in a study of beta chain features in type 1 diabetes. cDNA synthesis used the whole RNA isolate, giving expressed TCRB sequences. TCRdb's copy holds only in-frame clones and misses some; the assay was immunoSEQ multiplex PCR. Found here are roughly 310,000 clones, 11% of them singletons; the top ten hold 0.015%. The sequencing sample was made of naive CD4+ T cells from blood. These receptors all stem from a woman aged 25 to 39 in good health.

V gene TRBV6-1 combines with J gene TRBJ1-5; D unclear. There are 15 residues in the CDR3. V was pared by 4 bases and J by 0 bases, with 10 bases between. Looked up from germline, CDR1 is MNHNS and CDR2 is SASEGT. The CDR3 DNA reads as TGTGCCAGCAGTGGAGCCAGCGATAGCAATCAGCCCCAGCATTTT. Translating gives CASSGASDSNQPQHF.

This clone has only a few counts. The rearrangement uses TRBV28 and TRBJ2-3, with D perhaps matching TRBD1 (6 bases). The germline V gene has CDR1 MDHEN and CDR2 SYDVKM. The CDR3 has 13 amino acids. Trimming took 6 bases from V and 5 from J, leaving 12 bases between them. CDR3 sequence: CASRPTGKDTQYF. DNA of the CDR3: TGTGCCAGCAGACCTACAGGGAAAGATACGCAGTATTTT.

The J gene is TRBJ2-5, the V gene TRBV28; D is possibly TRBD2 (6 bases). The CDR3 totals 14 residues. Germline CDR1 reads MDHEN; CDR2 reads SYDVKM. Trimming cost V 7 bases and J 4 bases, with 16 bases left between them. As DNA, the CDR3 is TGTGCCAGCACCAGGTCGGGGGTCCGAGAGACCCAGTACTTC. As protein: CASTRSGVRETQYF.

This rearrangement joins TRBV7-9 to TRBJ2-5; D call uncertain. V was clipped by 1 base and J by 1 base, with 10 bases between them. The CDR3 spans 15 residues. Germline values: CDR1 SEHNR, CDR2 FQNEAQ (reference sequence). CDR3 DNA: TGTGCCAGCAGCTTAGGAAGAGTCCCCCAAGAGACCCAGTACTTC. Amino acid sequence: CASSLGRVPQETQYF.

V gene TRBV4-2 combines with J gene TRBJ2-7, with 9 nucleotides matching TRBD2. V was pared by 1 base and J by 2 bases, with 3 bases of the junction left unmatched. The germline CDR1 and CDR2 sequences are LGHNA and YNFKEQ. The CDR3 loop spans 15 amino acids. For the CDR3, the DNA is TGTGCCAGCAGCCAAGCTACTAGCGGGCCCTACGAGCAGTACTTC. Protein sequence: CASSQATSGPYEQYF.

The sample holds a few counts of this clone. This chain links TRBV5-1 with TRBJ2-3, with D hard to call. CDR1 and CDR2 from the germline V gene are SGHRS and YFSETQ. The V end lost 2 bases, the J end lost 0 bases, and 16 bases lay between the germline ends. The CDR3 runs 17 residues. The CDR3 region is CASSFLGGFRSTDTQYF. The CDR3 DNA sequence: TGCGCCAGCAGCTTCCTTGGTGGGTTCAGGAGCACAGATACGCAGTATTTT.

The sample holds a few counts of this clone. V is TRBV11-2 and J is TRBJ2-1, with TRBD2 identical over 8 bases. V lost 2 bases, J lost 7 bases, and 13 bases stayed unmatched. The CDR3 spans 17 residues. CDR1 SGHAT and CDR2 FQNNGV come from the germline V gene. The CDR3, as DNA: TGTGCCAGCAGCTTAAGCCAAACGGGAGGGCGTCGGAATGAGCAGTTCTTC. It specifies CASSLSQTGGRRNEQFF.

This chain links TRBV9 with TRBJ2-7; TRBD2 agrees at 10 bases. CDR3 length: 17 residues. V was clipped by 2 bases and J by 5 bases; unmatched bases: 13. The germline CDR1 and CDR2 sequences are SGDLS and YYNGEE. The CDR3 sequence: CASSVGVGTSEIHEQYF. In nucleotides, the CDR3 is TGTGCCAGCAGCGTCGGAGTTGGGACTAGCGAAATCCACGAGCAGTACTTC.

The V gene is TRBV19, the J gene TRBJ2-2; tentatively, D is TRBD2 (7 bases). Trimming took off 7 bases at V and 5 bases at J, with 20 bases between the two ends. CDR1 and CDR2 from the germline V gene are LNHDA and SQIVND (reference sequence). This CDR3 comprises 16 residues. CDR3 nucleotide sequence: TGTGCCAGTACCCCCTTCCGGGGGGCAGGGACCGGGGAGCTGTTTTTT. Protein sequence: CASTPFRGAGTGELFF.

The chain has TRBV10-3 and TRBJ2-1; D possibly corresponds to TRBD1 (5 bases). The CDR3 runs to 15 residues. Trimming removed 0 bases at V and 8 bases at J, with 14 bases between. Germline V gives CDR1 ENHRY, CDR2 SYGVKD. The CDR3 DNA follows: TGTGCCATCAGTGAGTCTTCAGGGCGGACGGATGAGCAGTTCTTC. Encoded protein: CAISESSGRTDEQFF.

This clone was counted between two and nine times. This chain joins TRBV18 and TRBJ2-5, with D perhaps matching TRBD2 (6 bases). The CDR3 has 14 residues. V was trimmed by 3 bases and J by 3 bases, leaving 11 bases between them. Looked up from germline, CDR1 is KGHSH and CDR2 is LQKENI. The CDR3 here is CASSPRWREETQYF. CDR3 DNA: TGTGCCAGCTCACCCCGGTGGAGGGAAGAGACCCAGTACTTC. The whole variable domain, remainder taken from reference TRBV18 and TRBJ2-5, is NAGVMQNPRHLVRRRGQEARLRCSPMKGHSHVYWYRQLPEEGLKFMVYLQKENIIDESGMPKERFSAEFPKEGPSILRIQQVVRGDSAAYFCASSPRWREETQYFGPGTRLLVL.

The chain links TRBV28 to TRBJ2-7; the match to TRBD1 covers 8 bases. The junction had 20 bases not matched to a gene; V was cut back by 5 bases and J by 5 bases. The length of the CDR3 is 18 residues. Per germline, CDR1 MDHEN and CDR2 SYDVKM. The CDR3 is CASSSAASGGHYFDEQYF. CDR3 nucleotides: TGTGCCAGCAGTAGCGCGGCCTCAGGGGGCCACTATTTTGACGAGCAGTACTTC.

This clone was seen a handful of times. V usage is TRBV28 and J usage is TRBJ2-1; TRBD2 might be the D (6 bases). V lost 4 bases to trimming and J lost 10 bases, with 20 bases between them. Germline V gene sequence: CDR1 MDHEN, CDR2 SYDVKM. CDR3 length: 15 residues. CDR3 protein: CASSSFGRGSGEQFF. CDR3 bases: TGTGCCAGCAGTTCCTTCGGGAGAGGGTCTGGGGAGCAGTTCTTC.

There are a few counts of this clone. The chain is built from TRBV18 and TRBJ2-1; maybe TRBD2 (5 bases). Trimming pared 3 bases from V and 7 bases from J, leaving 13 bases between. The germline gives CDR1 KGHSH, CDR2 LQKENI. CDR3 length equals 14 residues. The CDR3 DNA follows: TGTGCCAGCTCACCGGCCGGGGTTTTAAATGAGCAGTTCTTC. It translates to CASSPAGVLNEQFF.

On this clone itself: At the DNA level, this CDR3 is encoded by other sequences in the same sample as well. V and J are TRBV18 and TRBJ2-7; 7 bases match TRBD1. V shed 2 bases, J shed 0 bases, and the junction held 1 base outside the gene matches. The germline V gene encodes CDR1 KGHSH and CDR2 LQKENI. The CDR3 consists of 14 residues. In DNA, the CDR3 is TGTGCCAGCTCACCAGGGACAGCCTCCTACGAGCAGTACTTC. It yields the protein CASSPGTASYEQYF.

The chain couples TRBV4-3 to TRBJ2-5, with TRBD1 as a possible D gene (5 bases). The germline CDR1 and CDR2 sequences are LGHNA and YSLEER. The CDR3 length is 14 residues. V lost 1 base and J 2 bases, leaving 8 bases between the germline ends. CDR3 protein: CASSQGQQQETQYF. DNA for the CDR3: TGCGCCAGCAGCCAAGGACAGCAGCAAGAGACCCAGTACTTC.

The CDR3 DNA sequence: TGCAGTGCTGTATCGACACCGTTCATGTTCTTT. This sequence encodes CSAVSTPFMFF. The chain employs TRBV20-1 and TRBJ1-1; D remains unclear. The length of the CDR3 is 11 residues. V lost 5 bases, J lost 14 bases, and 18 bases lay in between. Germline V gene data show CDR1 as DFQATT and CDR2 as SNEGSKA (reference sequence).